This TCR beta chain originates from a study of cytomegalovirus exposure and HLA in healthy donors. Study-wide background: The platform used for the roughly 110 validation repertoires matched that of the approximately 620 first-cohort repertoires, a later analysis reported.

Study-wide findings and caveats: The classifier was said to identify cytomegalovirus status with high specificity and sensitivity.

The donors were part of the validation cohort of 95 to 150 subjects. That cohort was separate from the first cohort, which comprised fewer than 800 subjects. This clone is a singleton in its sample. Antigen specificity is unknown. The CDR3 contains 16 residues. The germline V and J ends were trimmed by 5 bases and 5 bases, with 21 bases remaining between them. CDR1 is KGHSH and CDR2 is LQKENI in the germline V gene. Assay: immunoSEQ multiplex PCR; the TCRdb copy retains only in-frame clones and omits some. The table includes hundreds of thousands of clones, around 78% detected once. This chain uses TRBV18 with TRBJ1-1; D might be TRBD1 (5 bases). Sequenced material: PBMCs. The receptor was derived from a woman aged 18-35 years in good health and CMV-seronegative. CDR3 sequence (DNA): TGTGCCAGCTCAACTTATACACGCGGCGGGGGGACTGAAGCTTTCTTT. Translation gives CASSTYTRGGGTEAFF. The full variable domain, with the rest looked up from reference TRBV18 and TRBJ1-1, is NAGVMQNPRHLVRRRGQEARLRCSPMKGHSHVYWYRQLPEEGLKFMVYLQKENIIDESGMPKERFSAEFPKEGPSILRIQQVVRGDSAAYFCASSTYTRGGGTEAFFGQGTRLTVV.